This is a list of T cell receptor beta chains from one sample in a study of a mutant IDH1 vaccine in newly diagnosed glioma. The assay was immunoSEQ multiplex PCR, and TCRdb's table has in-frame clones only and misses some. The sample includes about 56,000 clones, 85% to 90% of them seen just once. No antigens are known for them. The sample consisted of PBMCs, taken from a glioma patient whose treatment included an IDH1 peptide vaccine. These receptors were taken from a man aged 35-49 years with glioma. CDR3s include the opening cysteine and the closing phenylalanine or tryptophan.

v_call: TRBV14; cdr3_aa: CASSQDGVSDTQYF
v_call: TRBV7-8; cdr3_aa: CASSSTSQAGNTIYF
v_call: TRBV7-9; cdr3_aa: CASSRQTGELFF
v_call: TRBV2; cdr3_aa: CASKAGVGTDTQYF
v_call: TRBV4-1; cdr3_aa: CASSQDQDGSEAFF
v_call: TRBV18; cdr3_aa: CASSPARGQSYEQYF
v_call: TRBV6-1; cdr3_aa: CATRGGSTDTQYF
v_call: TRBV11-2; cdr3_aa: CASSFMGGSRGTDTQYF
v_call: TRBV18; cdr3_aa: CASSPRGYTGELFF
v_call: TRBV5-4; cdr3_aa: CASNSFSGTYEQYF
v_call: TRBV11-2; cdr3_aa: CASSLVVHDTQYF
v_call: TRBV18; cdr3_aa: CASSPTPRPDQPQHF
v_call: TRBV5-1; cdr3_aa: CASSLDRVRNSPLHF
v_call: TRBV2; cdr3_aa: CASGRLLLSYEQYF
v_call: TRBV27; cdr3_aa: CASRPSGMLNTGELFF
v_call: TRBV6-1; cdr3_aa: CASSEGFEQYF
v_call: TRBV18; cdr3_aa: CASSPGQVRTGELFF
v_call: TRBV27; cdr3_aa: CASSRRTGGDEQYF
v_call: TRBV6-5; cdr3_aa: CASSYGLAGVTGELFF
v_call: TRBV5-1; cdr3_aa: CASSAGGTQYF
v_call: TRBV11-2; cdr3_aa: CASSSNWGRNYGYTF
v_call: TRBV11-2; cdr3_aa: CASSPNLVYEQYF
v_call: TRBV2; cdr3_aa: CASSPTRLGTGEEQYF
v_call: TRBV7-9; cdr3_aa: CASSRSGGVYNEQFF
v_call: TRBV6-1; cdr3_aa: CASSVGQGARGYGYTF
v_call: TRBV7-9; cdr3_aa: CASKTDRDHTEAFF
v_call: TRBV28; cdr3_aa: CASSLAGADTQYF
v_call: TRBV10-3; cdr3_aa: CAISDSGAEYEQYF
v_call: TRBV5-1; cdr3_aa: CASSLWEASYNEQFF
v_call: TRBV6-5; cdr3_aa: CASRLRSSYEQYF
v_call: TRBV9; cdr3_aa: CASSVDPRNTEAFF
v_call: TRBV29-1; cdr3_aa: CSAWDRGSGYTF
v_call: TRBV6-5; cdr3_aa: CASNYRGRGEKLFF
v_call: TRBV7-2; cdr3_aa: CASSGDGNQPQHF
v_call: TRBV4-1; cdr3_aa: CASSQEVGLAETRDTQYF
v_call: TRBV13; cdr3_aa: CASSLGDRDTGELFF
v_call: TRBV4-3; cdr3_aa: CASSQDRGRNTEAFF
v_call: TRBV20-1; cdr3_aa: CSASLPDEQYF
v_call: TRBV5-1; cdr3_aa: CASSLTNEQFF
v_call: TRBV27; cdr3_aa: CASSFPWGEQYF
v_call: TRBV6-4; cdr3_aa: CASSATVSGANVLTF
v_call: TRBV19; cdr3_aa: CASSIDGNTIYF
v_call: TRBV6-5; cdr3_aa: CASRRSSRYEQYF
v_call: TRBV7-8; cdr3_aa: CASSLVGGGYTF